One and the same sample provided the 11 T cell receptor beta chains below, sequenced in a study of T cell changes during pregnancy in multiple sclerosis. The repertoire was sequenced with immunoSEQ multiplex PCR; TCRdb's copy has only in-frame clones and lacks some. The repertoire holds approximately 82,000 clones, 80% to 95% seen once, with approximately 0.43% in the top ten. The sequencing used CD4+ T cells from peripheral blood mononuclear cells, collected in the second trimester of pregnancy. The source of these receptors is a female donor with multiple sclerosis, enrolled in a pregnancy study.

The rearrangement uses TRBV30 and TRBJ2-5; no clear D. V was cut by 2 bases and J by 3 bases, with 4 bases left in between. Germline V gene data show CDR1 as GTSNPN and CDR2 as SVGIG (reference sequence). The CDR3 runs to 11 residues. The CDR3 DNA reads TGTGCCTGGAGTAGCAAAGAGACCCAGTACTTC. This sequence encodes CAWSSKETQYF.

This clone appeared once. This chain links TRBV7-9 with TRBJ2-1; TRBD2 matches 13 bases. This CDR3 is 17 amino acids long. Germline V gene sequence: CDR1 SEHNR, CDR2 FQNEAQ (reference sequence). Trimming cost V 5 bases and J 5 bases; bases outside gene matches: 9. CDR3 coding DNA: TGTGCCAGCAGCCCGGGGACTAGCGGGAATGGAGACAATGAGCAGTTCTTC. Its protein is CASSPGTSGNGDNEQFF.

The chain employs TRBV27 and TRBJ2-7; the D gene is possibly TRBD2 (6 bases). V was cut by 3 bases and J by 6 bases, with 18 bases left in between. Looked up from germline, CDR1 is MNHEY and CDR2 is SMNVEV (reference sequence). CDR3 size: 15 residues. The CDR3 reads CASSLITGTVGEQYF. The CDR3 DNA sequence: TGTGCCAGCAGTTTGATTACCGGGACTGTCGGCGAGCAGTACTTC.

The chain employs TRBV19 and TRBJ1-4; 7 positions agree with TRBD1. Germline CDR1 is LNHDA and CDR2 is SQIVND (reference sequence). There are 15 residues in the CDR3. V lost 4 bases, J lost 7 bases, and 9 bases stayed unmatched. CDR3 in amino acids: CASSTHRGLSEKLFF. The DNA for the CDR3 is TGTGCCAGTAGTACCCACAGGGGATTGAGTGAAAAACTGTTTTTT.

The V call is TRBV10-3, the J call TRBJ2-2; TRBD1 might be the D (9 bases). Germline loops: CDR1 ENHRY, CDR2 SYGVKD. V was pared by 6 bases and J by 4 bases, with 27 bases between. The length of the CDR3 is 19 residues. The CDR3 loop is CAIRPGQGSSGVGTGELFF. The CDR3 nucleotides are TGTGCCATCAGGCCGGGACAGGGAAGTAGCGGGGTTGGCACCGGGGAGCTGTTTTTT.

This chain connects TRBV30 to TRBJ1-6; 11 nucleotides match TRBD1. Trimming cost V 1 base and J 10 bases; bases outside gene matches: 15. The CDR3 spans 18 residues. Germline V CDR1 and CDR2: GTSNPN, SVGIG (reference sequence). For the CDR3, the DNA is TGTGCCTGGAGTGGAAGAGGACAGGGGGCTGGATACTTGTCACCCCTCCACTTT. Translation: CAWSGRGQGAGYLSPLHF.

This clone was recorded once. The chain has TRBV15 and TRBJ1-1; D gene unclear. CDR3 size: 14 residues. Germline values: CDR1 LNHNV, CDR2 YYDKDF (reference sequence). V lost 1 base to trimming and J lost 1 base, with 7 bases between them. CDR3 coding DNA: TGTGCCACCAGCAGAGCCTACTCGAACACTGAAGCTTTCTTT. This encodes CATSRAYSNTEAFF.

On this clone itself: One end of the junction does not line up with germline, which may come from a read error. This chain connects TRBV11-2 to TRBJ1-1; weak D call: TRBD1 (5 bases). This CDR3 region has 14 residues. From germline, CDR1 is SGHAT and CDR2 FQNNGV. The CDR3 region has the DNA TGTGCCAGCCGCTTGGACACACAAAACACTGAAGCTTTCTTT. This sequence encodes CASRLDTQNTEAFF.

The rearrangement links TRBV11-2 to TRBJ1-5; maybe TRBD1 (6 bases). Germline CDR1 SGHAT, CDR2 FQNNGV. Trimming cost V 3 bases and J 1 base, with 10 bases left between them. The CDR3 is 15 residues long. This CDR3 is CASSLGGASNQPQHF. CDR3 DNA sequence: TGTGCCAGCAGCTTGGGGGGGGCGAGCAATCAGCCCCAGCATTTT.

This chain links TRBV2 with TRBJ2-5, with D perhaps matching TRBD1 (6 bases). The CDR3 covers 14 residues. The germline V gene has CDR1 SNHLY and CDR2 FYNNEI. V was pared by 1 base and J by 5 bases, with 11 bases between. The CDR3: CASSEGHRGETQYF. The CDR3 nucleotides read TGTGCCAGCAGTGAAGGACATAGGGGGGAGACCCAGTACTTC.

The chain combines TRBV27 with TRBJ1-6; 8 bases are shared with TRBD1. CDR1 is MNHEY, CDR2 SMNVEV, per germline (reference sequence). The V segment lost 10 bases and the J segment 4 bases; nucleotides outside the gene matches: 12. This CDR3 is 16 amino acids long. In DNA, the CDR3 is TGTGCCACCCAGCGCAGGGGGCGAGGGTATAATTCACCCCTCCACTTT. It specifies CATQRRGRGYNSPLHF.